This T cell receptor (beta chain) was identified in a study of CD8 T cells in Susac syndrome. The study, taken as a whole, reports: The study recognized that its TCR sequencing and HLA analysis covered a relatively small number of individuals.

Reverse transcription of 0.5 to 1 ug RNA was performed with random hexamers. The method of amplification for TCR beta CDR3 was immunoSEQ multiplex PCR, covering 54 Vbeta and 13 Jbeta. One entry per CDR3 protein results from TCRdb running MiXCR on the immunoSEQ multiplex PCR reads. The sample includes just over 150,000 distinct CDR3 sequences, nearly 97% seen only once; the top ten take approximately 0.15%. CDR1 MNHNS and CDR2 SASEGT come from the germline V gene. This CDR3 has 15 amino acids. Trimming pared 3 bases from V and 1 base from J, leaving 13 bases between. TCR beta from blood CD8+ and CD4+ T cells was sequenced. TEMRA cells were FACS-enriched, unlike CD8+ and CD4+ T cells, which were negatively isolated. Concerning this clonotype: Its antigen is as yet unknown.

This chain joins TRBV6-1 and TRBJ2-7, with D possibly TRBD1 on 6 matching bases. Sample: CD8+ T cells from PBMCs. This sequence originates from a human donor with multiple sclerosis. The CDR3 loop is CASSDLRDTSYEQYV. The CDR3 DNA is TGTGCCAGCAGTGATCTCCGGGACACTTCCTACGAGCAGTACGTC.